A single sample is the source of the 18 T cell receptor beta chains below, sequenced in a study of T-cell reconstitution after alpha-beta-depleted transplantation in children. During its preparation, the TCRbeta library received unique molecular identifiers. TCRdb fed the PCR reads into MiXCR, producing one record per CDR3 protein. The sample contains some 550,000 distinct CDR3 sequences, approximately 20% of which appear only once. The specimen comprised PBMCs from the stem cell graft donor, sampled from the stem cell graft. All receptors derive from a human donor who donated a stem cell graft to a child with acute lymphoblastic leukemia.

This sequence joins TRBV27 and TRBJ2-1; D may be TRBD1 (6 bases). CDR1 is MNHEY and CDR2 is SMNVEV in the germline V gene (reference sequence). Trimming left V 1 base short and J 5 bases short, with 15 bases between. The CDR3 loop spans 16 amino acids. The CDR3 DNA is TGTGCCAGCAGTTTATGGGGCCAGGGGTTGGACAATGAGCAGTTCTTC. Translation: CASSLWGQGLDNEQFF.

The chain recombines TRBV18 with TRBJ1-5, with 8 positions matching TRBD1. Trimming took 4 bases from V and 3 from J; bases not matched to a gene: 5. The CDR3 has 15 amino acids. Germline V CDR1 and CDR2: KGHSH, LQKENI. CDR3 in DNA: TGTGCCAGCTCACGCGGGACAGGCGCCAATCAGCCCCAGCATTTT. Residues: CASSRGTGANQPQHF.

The V and J genes are TRBV9 and TRBJ1-2, with a weak D call TRBD1 (5 bases). Trimming took 0 bases from V and 2 from J, leaving 8 bases between them. The CDR3 covers 14 residues. Germline loops: CDR1 SGDLS, CDR2 YYNGEE. For the CDR3, the DNA is TGTGCCAGCAGCGTAGCGACAGTCAACTATGGCTACACCTTC. Residues: CASSVATVNYGYTF.

CDR3: CASSLAVGSSYEQYF. CDR3 coding DNA: TGCGCCAGCAGCTTGGCCGTGGGAAGCTCCTACGAGCAGTACTTC. The chain has TRBV5-1 and TRBJ2-7; D ambiguous. V lost 0 bases to trimming and J lost 0 bases, with 10 bases between them. The CDR3 loop spans 15 amino acids. Germline V CDR1 and CDR2: SGHRS, YFSETQ.

This clonotype has only a few counts. V is TRBV7-6 and J is TRBJ2-7; tentatively, D is TRBD1 or TRBD2 (6 bases each). The CDR3 runs to 14 residues. Germline CDR1 is SGHVS and CDR2 is FNYEAQ. The ends were cut back, 5 bases at V and 2 bases at J, with 13 bases in the middle. Here the CDR3 reads CASSPSRGAYEQYF. The CDR3 coding sequence is TGTGCCAGCAGCCCCAGTAGGGGGGCCTACGAGCAGTACTTC.

This chain links TRBV28 with TRBJ2-5, with a tentative D call TRBD1 (6 bases). The CDR3 contains 14 residues. The V gene lost 6 bases and the J gene lost 2 bases, with 13 bases spanning the gap. Germline CDR1 reads MDHEN; CDR2 reads SYDVKM. This chain's CDR3 is CASSPWTDQETQYF. The CDR3 coding sequence is TGTGCCAGCAGCCCCTGGACAGATCAAGAGACCCAGTACTTC.

This clonotype was counted between two and nine times. The genes are TRBV5-1 and TRBJ2-1; 7 bases are a match to TRBD2. This CDR3 spans 16 amino acids. Per germline, CDR1 SGHRS and CDR2 YFSETQ. With 0 bases clipped from V and 1 base from J, the junction kept 4 bases outside the gene matches. CDR3 in amino acids: CASSLVRGGSYNEQFF. The CDR3 DNA reads as TGCGCCAGCAGCTTGGTTCGGGGAGGGTCCTACAATGAGCAGTTCTTC.

This clonotype was recorded only once. The chain has TRBV27 and TRBJ2-2; D unresolved. Germline V CDR1 and CDR2: MNHEY, SMNVEV (reference sequence). Trimming removed 2 bases from V and 4 bases from J, with 8 bases in between. There are 14 residues in the CDR3. Here the CDR3 reads CASSLNGITGELFF. The CDR3 region has the DNA TGTGCCAGCAGTTTAAACGGAATCACCGGGGAGCTGTTTTTT.

The chain links TRBV20-1 to TRBJ1-3; TRBD1 might be the D (6 bases). The V gene's germline CDR1 is DFQATT and CDR2 SNEGSKA (reference sequence). CDR3 length: 14 amino acids. Trimming took 0 bases from V and 13 from J, leaving 19 bases between them. The CDR3, as DNA: TGCAGTGCTAGAGATGGGGCTACAGGGCCCCCAATATATTTT. It encodes CSARDGATGPPIYF.

The chain uses TRBV4-2 and TRBJ2-5, with 9 bases fitting TRBD2. Germline V gives CDR1 LGHNA, CDR2 YNFKEQ. This CDR3 has 19 amino acids. Losses at the gene ends were 0 bases for V and 2 bases for J; bases not matched to a gene: 13. CDR3 nucleotides: TGTGCCAGCAGCCAAGATGGAGTCTTCGCGGGAGGGCCTCAAGAGACCCAGTACTTC. Amino acid sequence: CASSQDGVFAGGPQETQYF.

This clonotype was seen ten or more times. The chain links TRBV28 to TRBJ1-6; no firm D call. V dropped 7 bases and J dropped 4 bases, with 23 bases sitting between them. The CDR3 covers 18 residues. The V gene's germline CDR1 is MDHEN and CDR2 SYDVKM. CDR3 protein: CASNHLRAVDLYNSPLHF. DNA of the CDR3: TGTGCCAGCAACCACCTGCGGGCAGTCGACCTTTATAATTCACCCCTCCACTTT.

This clonotype has only a few counts. The chain couples TRBV7-8 to TRBJ2-7, with 7 nucleotides matching TRBD2. V lost 5 bases to trimming and J lost 0 bases; unmatched junction nucleotides: 10. The V gene's germline CDR1 is SGHVS and CDR2 FQNEAQ. The CDR3 extends over 16 amino acids. The CDR3 bases are TGTGCCAGCAGCCCGTCCGGAAGGGAGGGCTCCTACGAGCAGTACTTC. It encodes CASSPSGREGSYEQYF.

The table lists this clonotype with a few counts. The chain combines TRBV12-3 or TRBV12-4 with TRBJ2-1; D is possibly TRBD2 (6 bases). The CDR3 runs 14 residues. The V and J ends lost 8 bases and 8 bases respectively, with 19 bases between them. The CDR3 here is CASAGSLGVYEQFF. Here the CDR3 DNA reads TGTGCCAGCGCCGGGAGCCTGGGGGTTTATGAGCAGTTCTTC.

The V and J genes are TRBV7-3 and TRBJ2-1, with 9 bases identical to TRBD1. V gave up 1 base and J gave up 4 bases; unmatched junction bases: 2. The CDR3 length is 15 residues. In germline, CDR1 is SGHTA, CDR2 FQGTGA. The CDR3 DNA follows: TGTGCCAGCAGCTTAATGGACAGGGGATACAATGAGCAGTTCTTC. It is translated as CASSLMDRGYNEQFF.

The rearrangement uses TRBV5-1 and TRBJ2-3, with D possibly matching TRBD1 (6 bases). The germline gives CDR1 SGHRS, CDR2 YFSETQ. V lost 0 bases, J lost 0 bases, and 8 bases lay in between. CDR3 length: 15 residues. The CDR3 loop reads CASSLGGQSTDTQYF. The CDR3 DNA reads TGCGCCAGCAGCTTGGGAGGACAGAGCACAGATACGCAGTATTTT.

This clonotype was detected only a few times. The V and J genes are TRBV5-1 and TRBJ2-7, with TRBD1 matching over 7 bases. The CDR3 is 14 residues long. V gave up 4 bases and J gave up 5 bases; unmatched junction bases: 9. Germline lookup yields CDR1 SGHRS and CDR2 YFSETQ. The CDR3 nucleotides are TGCGCCAGCAGCGCTAGACAGGGCGCCAACGAGCAGTACTTC. This codes for CASSARQGANEQYF.

V gene TRBV5-1 combines with J gene TRBJ2-1; D gene uncertain. V shed 0 bases and J shed 0 bases, with 10 bases lying between them. This CDR3 has 16 residues. Germline CDR1 is SGHRS and CDR2 is YFSETQ. The CDR3 is CASSLDSQPSYNEQFF. The CDR3 nucleotides are TGCGCCAGCAGCTTGGACTCCCAACCCTCCTACAATGAGCAGTTCTTC.

The chain is built from TRBV6-1 and TRBJ2-7, with unresolved D. The length of the CDR3 is 14 residues. The germline V gene has CDR1 MNHNS and CDR2 SASEGT. The V gene lost 6 bases and the J gene lost 3 bases, with 15 bases spanning the gap. CDR3 sequence: CASRGTGVNYEQYF. DNA for the CDR3: TGTGCCAGCAGGGGAACGGGCGTAAACTACGAGCAGTACTTC.